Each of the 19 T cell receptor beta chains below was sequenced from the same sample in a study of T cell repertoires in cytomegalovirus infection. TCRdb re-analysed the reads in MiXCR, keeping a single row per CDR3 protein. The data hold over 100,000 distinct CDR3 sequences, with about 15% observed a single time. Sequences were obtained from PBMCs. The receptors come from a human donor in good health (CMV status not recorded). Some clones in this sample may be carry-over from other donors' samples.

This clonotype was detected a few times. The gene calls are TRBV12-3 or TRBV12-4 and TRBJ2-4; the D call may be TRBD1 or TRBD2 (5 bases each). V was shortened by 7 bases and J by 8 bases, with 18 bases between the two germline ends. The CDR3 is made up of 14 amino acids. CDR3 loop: CASNYKGPPDIQYF. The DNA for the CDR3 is TGTGCCAGCAATTACAAGGGACCCCCAGACATTCAGTACTTC.

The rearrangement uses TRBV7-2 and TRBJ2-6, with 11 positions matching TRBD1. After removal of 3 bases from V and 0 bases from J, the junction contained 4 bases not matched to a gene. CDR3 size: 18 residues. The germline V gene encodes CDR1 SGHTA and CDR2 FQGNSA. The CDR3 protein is CASSFSGTGGSGANVLTF. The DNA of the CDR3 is TGTGCCAGCAGCTTCAGCGGGACAGGGGGCTCTGGGGCCAACGTCCTGACTTTC.

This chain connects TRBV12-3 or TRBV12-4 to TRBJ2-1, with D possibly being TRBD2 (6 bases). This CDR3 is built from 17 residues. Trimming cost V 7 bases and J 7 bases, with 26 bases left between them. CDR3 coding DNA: TGTGCCAGCATCCCAAATCTAGCGCCCCGTGGGGGGAATGAGCAGTTCTTC. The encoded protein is CASIPNLAPRGGNEQFF.

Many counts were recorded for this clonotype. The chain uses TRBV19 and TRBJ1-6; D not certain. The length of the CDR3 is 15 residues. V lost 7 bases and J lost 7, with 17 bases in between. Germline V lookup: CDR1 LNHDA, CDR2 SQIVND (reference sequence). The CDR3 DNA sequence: TGTGCCAGTACTCCTGGAGGGTCCAGGAATTCACCCCTCCACTTT. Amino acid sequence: CASTPGGSRNSPLHF.

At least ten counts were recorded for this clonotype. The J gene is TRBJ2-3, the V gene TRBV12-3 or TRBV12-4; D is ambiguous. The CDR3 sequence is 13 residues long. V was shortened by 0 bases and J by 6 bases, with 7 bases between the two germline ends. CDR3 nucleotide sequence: TGTGCCAGCAGTTTAGCGGGGTCGGATACGCAGTATTTT. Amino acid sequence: CASSLAGSDTQYF.

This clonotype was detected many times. CDR3 nucleotides: TGTGCCAGCAGCCCCCGGAACACTGAAGCTTTCTTT. Protein sequence: CASSPRNTEAFF. V usage is TRBV7-2 and J usage is TRBJ1-1; no firm D call. Trimming took off 5 bases at V and 1 base at J, with 5 bases between the two ends. CDR1 SGHTA and CDR2 FQGNSA come from the germline V gene. This CDR3 region has 12 residues. The complete variable domain, with remaining parts taken from reference TRBV7-2 and TRBJ1-1, reads GAGVSQSPSNKVTEKGKDVELRCDPISGHTALYWYRQSLGQGLEFLIYFQGNSAPDKSGLPSDRFSAERTGGSVSTLTIQRTQQEDSAVYLCASSPRNTEAFFGQGTRLTVV.

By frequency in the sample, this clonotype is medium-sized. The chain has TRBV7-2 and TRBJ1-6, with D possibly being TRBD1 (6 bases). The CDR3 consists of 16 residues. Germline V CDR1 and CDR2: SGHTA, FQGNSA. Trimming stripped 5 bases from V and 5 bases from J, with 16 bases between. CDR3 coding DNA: TGTGCCAGCAGCCACAGGACAGCAAACAATAATTCACCCCTCCACTTT. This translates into CASSHRTANNNSPLHF.

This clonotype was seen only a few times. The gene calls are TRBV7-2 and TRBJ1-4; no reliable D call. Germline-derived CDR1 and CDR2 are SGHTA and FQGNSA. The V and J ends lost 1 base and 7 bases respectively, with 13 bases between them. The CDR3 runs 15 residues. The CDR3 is CASSLGGPGGEKLFF. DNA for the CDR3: TGTGCCAGCAGCTTAGGAGGCCCTGGTGGTGAAAAACTGTTTTTT.

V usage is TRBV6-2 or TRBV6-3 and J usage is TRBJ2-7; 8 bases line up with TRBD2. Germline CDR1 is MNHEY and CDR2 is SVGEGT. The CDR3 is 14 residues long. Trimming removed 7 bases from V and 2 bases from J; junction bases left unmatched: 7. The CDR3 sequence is CASTVTSGPYEQYF. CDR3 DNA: TGTGCCAGCACGGTCACTAGCGGACCCTACGAGCAGTACTTC.

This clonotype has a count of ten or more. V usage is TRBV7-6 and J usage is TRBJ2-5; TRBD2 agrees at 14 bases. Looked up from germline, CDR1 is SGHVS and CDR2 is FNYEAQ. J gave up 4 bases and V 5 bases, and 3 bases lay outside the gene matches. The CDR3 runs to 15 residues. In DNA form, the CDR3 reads TGTGCCAGCAGCCAGACTAGCGGGGGGGCAGAGACCCAGTACTTC. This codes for CASSQTSGGAETQYF.

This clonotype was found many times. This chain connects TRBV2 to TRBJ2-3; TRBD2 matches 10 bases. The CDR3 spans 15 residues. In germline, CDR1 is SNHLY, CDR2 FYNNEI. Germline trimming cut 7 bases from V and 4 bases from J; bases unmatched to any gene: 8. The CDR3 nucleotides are TGTGCCAGCACCGGAGCGGGGGGGCGCGCAGATACGCAGTATTTT. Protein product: CASTGAGGRADTQYF.

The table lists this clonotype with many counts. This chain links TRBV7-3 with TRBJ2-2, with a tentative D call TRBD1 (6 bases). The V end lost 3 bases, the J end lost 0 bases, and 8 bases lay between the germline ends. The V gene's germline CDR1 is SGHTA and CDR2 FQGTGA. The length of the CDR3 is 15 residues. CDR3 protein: CASSLGTTNTGELFF. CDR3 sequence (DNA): TGTGCCAGCAGCTTGGGGACAACGAACACCGGGGAGCTGTTTTTT.

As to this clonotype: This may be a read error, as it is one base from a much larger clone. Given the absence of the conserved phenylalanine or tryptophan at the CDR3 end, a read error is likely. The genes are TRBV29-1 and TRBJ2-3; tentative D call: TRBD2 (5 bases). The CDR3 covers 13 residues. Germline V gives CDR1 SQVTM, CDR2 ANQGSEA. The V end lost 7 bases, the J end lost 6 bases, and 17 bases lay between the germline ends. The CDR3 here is CSAASYLWDTQYI. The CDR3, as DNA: TGCAGCGCAGCTAGCTACTTGTGGGATACGCAGTATATT.

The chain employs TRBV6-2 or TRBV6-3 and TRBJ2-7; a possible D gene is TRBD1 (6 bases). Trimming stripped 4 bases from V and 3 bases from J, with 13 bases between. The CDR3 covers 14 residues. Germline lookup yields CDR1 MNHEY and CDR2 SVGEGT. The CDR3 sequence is CASSSIDRFYEQYF. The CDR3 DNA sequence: TGTGCCAGCAGTTCCATAGACAGGTTCTACGAGCAGTACTTC.

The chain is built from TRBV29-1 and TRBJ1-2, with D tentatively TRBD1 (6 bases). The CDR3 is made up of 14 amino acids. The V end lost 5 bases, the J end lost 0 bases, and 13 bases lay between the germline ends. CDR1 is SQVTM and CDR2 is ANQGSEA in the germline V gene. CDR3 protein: CSVHRDTSNYGYTF. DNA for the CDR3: TGCAGCGTTCACCGGGACACCTCTAACTATGGCTACACCTTC. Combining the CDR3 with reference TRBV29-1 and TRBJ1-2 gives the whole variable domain SAVISQKPSRDICQRGTSLTIQCQVDSQVTMMFWYRQQPGQSLTLIATANQGSEATYESGFVIDKFPISRPNLTFSTLTVSNMSPEDSSIYLCSVHRDTSNYGYTFGSGTRLTVV.

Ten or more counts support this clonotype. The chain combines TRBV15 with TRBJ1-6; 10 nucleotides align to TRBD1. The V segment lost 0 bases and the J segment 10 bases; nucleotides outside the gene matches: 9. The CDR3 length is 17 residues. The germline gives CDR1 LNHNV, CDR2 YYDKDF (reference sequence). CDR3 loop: CATSRETGGLLRSPLHF. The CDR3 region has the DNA TGTGCCACCAGCAGAGAGACAGGGGGCCTATTAAGGTCACCCCTCCACTTT.

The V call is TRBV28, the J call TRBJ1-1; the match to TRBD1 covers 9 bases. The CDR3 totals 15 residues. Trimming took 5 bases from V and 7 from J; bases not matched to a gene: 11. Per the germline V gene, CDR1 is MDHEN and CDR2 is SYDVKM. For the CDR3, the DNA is TGTGCCAGCAGTCCTCCGGGACAGGGAAGAAATGAAGCTTTCTTT. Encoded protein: CASSPPGQGRNEAFF.

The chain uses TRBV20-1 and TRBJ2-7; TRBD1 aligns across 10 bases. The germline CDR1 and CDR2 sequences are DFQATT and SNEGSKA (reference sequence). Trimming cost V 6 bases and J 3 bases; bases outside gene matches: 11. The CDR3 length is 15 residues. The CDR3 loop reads CSAAGTGESLYEQYF. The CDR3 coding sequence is TGCAGTGCCGCTGGGACAGGGGAATCCCTCTACGAGCAGTACTTC.

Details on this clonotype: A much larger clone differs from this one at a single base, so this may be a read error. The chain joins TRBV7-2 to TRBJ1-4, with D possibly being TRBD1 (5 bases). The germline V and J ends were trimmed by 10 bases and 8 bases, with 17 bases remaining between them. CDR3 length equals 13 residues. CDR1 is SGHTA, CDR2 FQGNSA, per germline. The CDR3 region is CANSRVGGEKLFF. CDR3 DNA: TGTGCCAACTCCCGGGTCGGGGGGGAAAAACTGTTTTTT.